The rows below give T cell receptor beta chains drawn from one sample of a study of cytomegalovirus exposure and HLA in healthy donors. The assay was immunoSEQ multiplex PCR, and TCRdb's table has in-frame clones only and misses some. The sample includes about 140,000 clones, about 84% of them seen just once. Sequenced input: PBMCs. The receptors shown here come from a man in his forties or fifties in good health and CMV-seronegative. Both conserved end residues are part of each CDR3. Each record gives: V gene, D gene, J gene, clone size, CDR3 protein, CDR3 DNA. A D gene is named only where the DNA matches it firmly. Expanded clones are given a class, and other clones once, few, many or no size at all.

TRBV6-5	NA	TRBJ2-7	NA	CASRTGKNEQYF	TGTGCCAGCAGAACCGGGAAAAACGAGCAGTACTTC
TRBV27	NA	TRBJ2-7	few	CASRRPGGGYEQYF	TGTGCCAGCAGACGCCCTGGGGGAGGCTACGAGCAGTACTTC
TRBV6-5	NA	TRBJ2-1	few	CATRGALSYNEQFF	TGTGCCACCAGGGGGGCCCTCTCCTACAATGAGCAGTTCTTC
TRBV5-6	TRBD2	TRBJ2-7	NA	CASSAMTSVAYEQYF	TGTGCCAGCAGCGCCATGACTAGCGTCGCCTACGAGCAGTACTTC
TRBV5-6	TRBD1	TRBJ2-1	NA	CASSLSLGQGADNEQFF	TGTGCCAGCAGCTTGTCGTTAGGACAGGGGGCCGACAATGAGCAGTTCTTC
TRBV30	TRBD2	TRBJ2-5	NA	CAWSPSGVETQYF	TGTGCCTGGAGTCCTAGCGGTGTTGAGACCCAGTACTTC
TRBV2	TRBD1	TRBJ2-2	NA	CATGQGGFWTGELFF	TGTGCCACCGGACAGGGGGGTTTTTGGACCGGGGAGCTGTTTTTT
TRBV6-1	TRBD1	TRBJ2-7	NA	CASSFPGQNYEQYF	TGTGCCAGCAGCTTCCCGGGACAGAACTACGAGCAGTACTTC
TRBV7-7	NA	TRBJ1-4	few	CASSRTPPGSANEKLFF	TGTGCTAGCAGCCGCACCCCCCCGGGATCGGCTAATGAAAAACTGTTTTTT
TRBV25-1	NA	TRBJ1-3	NA	CASSKDIGNTIYF	TGTGCCAGCAGTAAGGACATTGGAAACACCATATATTTT
TRBV5-1	TRBD1	TRBJ1-4	NA	CASSLTGGNKKLFF	TGCGCCAGCAGCTTAACAGGGGGAAATAAAAAACTGTTTTTT
TRBV5-4	NA	TRBJ2-1	NA	CASSPPYINEQFF	TGTGCCAGCAGCCCCCCTTACATCAATGAGCAGTTCTTC
TRBV28	NA	TRBJ1-4	once	CASRKVQGGEKLFF	TGTGCCAGTCGAAAGGTACAGGGAGGGGAAAAACTGTTTTTT
TRBV7-3	TRBD2	TRBJ2-5	NA	CASSLGAGGETQYF	TGTGCCAGCAGCTTGGGGGCGGGGGGCGAGACCCAGTACTTC
TRBV7-8	NA	TRBJ2-7	few	CASSLGQRFSYEQYF	TGTGCCAGCAGCTTGGGGCAGCGCTTCTCCTACGAGCAGTACTTC
TRBV5-6	NA	TRBJ1-5	NA	CASSSLGGPNQPQHF	TGTGCCAGCAGCTCCCTGGGAGGACCTAATCAGCCCCAGCATTTT
TRBV6-4	NA	TRBJ1-5	NA	CASSKDSFSQPQHF	TGTGCCAGCAGTAAGGACAGTTTCAGCCAGCCCCAGCATTTT
TRBV13	NA	TRBJ1-6	NA	CASKQGWNSPLHF	TGTGCCAGCAAACAGGGATGGAATTCACCCCTCCACTTT
TRBV29-1	TRBD1	TRBJ1-5	NA	CSAGQVNQPQHF	TGCAGCGCCGGACAGGTTAATCAGCCCCAGCATTTT
TRBV29-1	NA	TRBJ2-1	NA	CSVEGYNEQFF	TGCAGCGTGGAGGGGTACAATGAGCAGTTCTTC
TRBV5-8	NA	TRBJ2-7	NA	CASSLYRFSYEQYF	TGTGCCAGCAGCTTGTACCGGTTCTCCTACGAGCAGTACTTC